This TCR beta chain was documented in a study of post-analysis software for immune sequencing data (dated by TCRdb to between 2015 and 2016). Regarding the study in general: Recorded disease courses included relapsing-remitting, secondary progressive and progressive-relapsing multiple sclerosis, with some patients lacking subtype annotation. The patient repertoires were compared against roughly 12 previously published healthy control repertoires obtained from donors aged roughly 6 to 28 years. A subset of samples was prepared in parallel using single-end sample barcoding, then pooled and co-amplified after Illumina adapter ligation.

On this clonotype: The target of this receptor is not known. Nothing much larger sits one base from this clone, and base qualities are not available.

Library prep was done by PCR. Sequencing took place on an Illumina HiSeq 2500. Unique molecular identifiers were incorporated into TCR beta cDNA libraries to reduce PCR and sequencing biases. Roughly 0.5 million cDNA molecules were obtained per 1 to 10 million input T cells, so each molecule approximated one T cell. The same protocol used for the earlier healthy control dataset was applied to prepare and sequence the patient libraries. Samples belonging to the same batch were prepared together, multiplexed and sequenced on a shared HiSeq lane. As for the original processing: Raw barcoded reads were processed with MIGEC, and single-read molecular identifier groups were discarded before consensus assembly and CDR3 extraction. VDJtools was used for post-analysis of the clonotype tables, with diversity normalized by down-sampling every dataset to the smallest sample size. Repertoire overlap clustering matched CDR3 amino acid but not nucleotide sequences to correct batch-related cross-sample contamination. TCRdb reanalyzed the raw reads on its own, using fastp at Q25 for trimming and MiXCR for clone calling, and kept in-frame beta chains. Each record represents a unique CDR3 protein, reported with the most common genes and DNA among its rows. The V and J calls reflect TCRdb's pipeline rather than the authors' work. The sample has about 570,000 distinct CDR3 sequences on record, under 40% of them singletons. Of the sample, 5% to 6% falls within the top ten clones.

TCR beta repertoires were profiled from peripheral blood of some 13 young patients with multiple sclerosis to demonstrate the VDJtools post-analysis software. The multiple sclerosis patients were children and adolescents between about 6 and 15 years of age. The investigation overall reported the following: The control group was slightly older than the multiple sclerosis patient group. Direct clustering with F measure revealed strong co-clustering of samples prepared in the same batch, which led to a batch-effect correction. Patients showed significantly higher frequencies than controls for about 5 TRBV segments, among them TRBV5-6, TRBV5-1 and TRBV20-1. Normalized Chao1 diversity was significantly lower in multiple sclerosis patients than controls, suggesting substantial peripheral T-cell clonal expansion.

V is pruned by 5 bases and J by 8 bases, leaving 6 bases of the junction without a gene match. The CDR3 numbers 14 residues from cysteine through phenylalanine. Solely the CDR3 DNA is kept, with 42 bases framed from the first base. The V gene is TRBV12-3 or TRBV12-4 and the J gene is TRBJ1-4; TRBD1 aligns with 9 central bases. This TCR was recovered from a girl aged 2 to 17 with multiple sclerosis. The sequenced material came from blood. The DNA sequence follows: TGTGCCAGCAGTGACAGGGGGTTAGAGGAAAAACTGTTTTTT. Translated, this is CASSDRGLEEKLFF.